This is a list of T cell receptor beta chains from one sample in a study of breast tumors, draining lymph nodes, adjacent tissues. Each CDR3 protein gets one entry after TCRdb re-called the multiplex PCR reads with MiXCR. Altogether about 140,000 distinct CDR3 sequences are present, less than 35% being singletons, with the ten largest covering about 2.5%. Sample: axillary lymph node tissue. These receptors all come from a female donor with breast cancer. Some clones in this sample may be carry-over from other donors' samples. The CDR3 runs from the conserved cysteine through the conserved F or W. A D gene is named only where the DNA matches it firmly. The listing skips clone size in some rows; elsewhere it reads once, few, many or a size class.

cdr3_nt: TGTGCCATCAGTGAGTCGGGAGGGGGAGATACGCAGTATTTT
cdr3_aa: CAISESGGGDTQYF
clone_size: many
j_call: TRBJ2-3
d_call: NA
v_call: TRBV10-3

cdr3_nt: TGTGCCACCATGAGGTCCGGGGGAACCGGGGAGCTGTTTTTT
cdr3_aa: CATMRSGGTGELFF
clone_size: many
j_call: TRBJ2-2
d_call: NA
v_call: TRBV24-1

cdr3_nt: TGTGCCAGCAGAATACAAGGAACGGGCCACTCTGGAAACACCATATATTTT
cdr3_aa: CASRIQGTGHSGNTIYF
clone_size: many
j_call: TRBJ1-3
d_call: NA
v_call: TRBV5-4

cdr3_nt: TGTGCCTGGACTCTGCAGGGAATTGCTTCACCCCTCCACTTT
cdr3_aa: CAWTLQGIASPLHF
clone_size: many
j_call: TRBJ1-6
d_call: NA
v_call: TRBV30

cdr3_nt: TGTGCCACTTCAAACACCAGGGTTGATTACACCGGGGAGCTGTTTTTT
cdr3_aa: CATSNTRVDYTGELFF
clone_size: many
j_call: TRBJ2-2
d_call: NA
v_call: TRBV11-2

cdr3_nt: TGTGCCAGCAGTTTCGTTAACAGGGGGGAACTAACTAATGAAAAACTGTTTTTT
cdr3_aa: CASSFVNRGELTNEKLFF
clone_size: many
j_call: TRBJ1-4
d_call: TRBD1
v_call: TRBV6-6

cdr3_nt: TGTGCCAGCAGGCCTCGGGGGGTCTCCTACGAGCAGTACTTC
cdr3_aa: CASRPRGVSYEQYF
clone_size: NA
j_call: TRBJ2-7
d_call: TRBD2
v_call: TRBV6-1

cdr3_nt: TGTGCCAGCAGCCTCCGATACGAGGGCACTGAAGCTTTCTTT
cdr3_aa: CASSLRYEGTEAFF
clone_size: NA
j_call: TRBJ1-1
d_call: NA
v_call: TRBV12-3/TRBV12-4

cdr3_nt: TGTGCCAGCAGCGCCGCGTTTGGGAGGGGGAATCAGCCCCAGTACTTC
cdr3_aa: CASSAAFGRGNQPQYF
clone_size: NA
j_call: TRBJ2-5
d_call: NA
v_call: TRBV2

cdr3_nt: TGTGCCAGCGGCAGGCTCCAAGAGACCCAGTACTTC
cdr3_aa: CASGRLQETQYF
clone_size: medium-sized
j_call: TRBJ2-5
d_call: NA
v_call: TRBV2

cdr3_nt: TGCGCCAGCAGCCAGGGACAACAGGGGTATGGCTACACCTTC
cdr3_aa: CASSQGQQGYGYTF
clone_size: NA
j_call: TRBJ1-2
d_call: TRBD1
v_call: TRBV7-9

cdr3_nt: TGTGCCAGCAGCGGTACAGGGGTCACCGGGGAGCTGTTTTTT
cdr3_aa: CASSGTGVTGELFF
clone_size: many
j_call: TRBJ2-2
d_call: TRBD1
v_call: TRBV5-6

cdr3_nt: TGTGCCAGCAGCCAAGTGACAGGGTGGAACTATGGCTACACCTTC
cdr3_aa: CASSQVTGWNYGYTF
clone_size: many
j_call: TRBJ1-2
d_call: TRBD1
v_call: TRBV14

cdr3_nt: TGCGCCAGCAGCCCGGGCCCGGGACAGGGGGGAGAGACCCAGTACTTC
cdr3_aa: CASSPGPGQGGETQYF
clone_size: many
j_call: TRBJ2-5
d_call: TRBD1
v_call: TRBV5-1

cdr3_nt: TGTGCCAGCAGCCGGGACAGGGTGAACGAGCAGTACTTC
cdr3_aa: CASSRDRVNEQYF
clone_size: many
j_call: TRBJ2-7
d_call: TRBD1
v_call: TRBV5-6

cdr3_nt: TGCGCCAGCAGCTCCACCTCACGGTTTAATGAAAAACTGTTTTTT
cdr3_aa: CASSSTSRFNEKLFF
clone_size: many
j_call: TRBJ1-4
d_call: NA
v_call: TRBV4-3

cdr3_nt: TGCAGCAGTTCACGCGGGGTTTTTGGCAATCAGCCCCAGCATTTT
cdr3_aa: CSSSRGVFGNQPQHF
clone_size: NA
j_call: TRBJ1-5
d_call: NA
v_call: TRBV29-1

cdr3_nt: TGTGCCAGCAGCAGCCGTGGGACGGTGAACACTGAAGCTTTCTTT
cdr3_aa: CASSSRGTVNTEAFF
clone_size: NA
j_call: TRBJ1-1
d_call: NA
v_call: TRBV5-6

cdr3_nt: TGCGCCAGCAGACAGGACCTCTACGAGCAGTACTTC
cdr3_aa: CASRQDLYEQYF
clone_size: NA
j_call: TRBJ2-7
d_call: NA
v_call: TRBV5-1

cdr3_nt: TGTGCCATCAGTGGGAGCGGGACAGGGGCCTCACCCCTCCACTTT
cdr3_aa: CAISGSGTGASPLHF
clone_size: NA
j_call: TRBJ1-6
d_call: TRBD1
v_call: TRBV10-3

cdr3_nt: TGTGCCTGGAGTGTTAGGGATAATTCACCCCTCCACTTT
cdr3_aa: CAWSVRDNSPLHF
clone_size: NA
j_call: TRBJ1-6
d_call: NA
v_call: TRBV30

cdr3_nt: TGTGCCTGCCCGGAGTCCCCGGTGGGTGGCTACACCTTC
cdr3_aa: CACPESPVGGYTF
clone_size: many
j_call: TRBJ1-2
d_call: NA
v_call: TRBV30

cdr3_nt: TGTGCCAGCAACTACCCCCCGCAGACTTACGAGCAGTACTTC
cdr3_aa: CASNYPPQTYEQYF
clone_size: many
j_call: TRBJ2-7
d_call: NA
v_call: TRBV7-9

cdr3_nt: TGCGCCAGCAGCTCCCGCCAGGGGGCGCTCGATGAGCAGTTCTTC
cdr3_aa: CASSSRQGALDEQFF
clone_size: many
j_call: TRBJ2-1
d_call: TRBD1
v_call: TRBV5-1

cdr3_nt: TGCAGCGGGACTAGCGGGGTCCTCACAGATACGCAGTATTTT
cdr3_aa: CSGTSGVLTDTQYF
clone_size: NA
j_call: TRBJ2-3
d_call: TRBD2
v_call: TRBV29-1

cdr3_nt: TGTGCCAGCAGCTTTCAATCAAGCGGGGGGCGGGAGACCCAGTACTTC
cdr3_aa: CASSFQSSGGRETQYF
clone_size: many
j_call: TRBJ2-5
d_call: TRBD2
v_call: TRBV7-2

cdr3_nt: TGTGCCAGCAGTCACTCGTTTGGAGGGGAAGAGACCCAGTACTTC
cdr3_aa: CASSHSFGGEETQYF
clone_size: many
j_call: TRBJ2-5
d_call: NA
v_call: TRBV6-6

cdr3_nt: TGTGCCAGCAGCTTAGGGCCCCGGACAGGGAGTCACGAGCAGTACTTC
cdr3_aa: CASSLGPRTGSHEQYF
clone_size: many
j_call: TRBJ2-7
d_call: TRBD1
v_call: TRBV7-8

cdr3_nt: TGTGCCAGCAGCTTAGAGGGGGGTTCAGCAACTAATGAAAAACTGTTTTTT
cdr3_aa: CASSLEGGSATNEKLFF
clone_size: many
j_call: TRBJ1-4
d_call: NA
v_call: TRBV11-2

cdr3_nt: TGTGCCAGCAGCCTCGGGACAGGGGGTCGTGGGCAGTTCTTC
cdr3_aa: CASSLGTGGRGQFF
clone_size: NA
j_call: TRBJ2-1
d_call: TRBD1
v_call: TRBV6-2/TRBV6-3

cdr3_nt: TGTGCCAGCAGCTTGTGGGGGAGTTTTCCTGGGGCCAACGTCCTGACTTTC
cdr3_aa: CASSLWGSFPGANVLTF
clone_size: many
j_call: TRBJ2-6
d_call: NA
v_call: TRBV5-6